This T cell receptor beta chain was identified during a study of control samples from healthy donors and cancer patients (dated by TCRdb to between 2020 and 2021). Regarding this clone: It lacks a known antigen. No quality values exist for individual bases; no much larger clone is one base distant.

From the cysteine through the phenylalanine, the CDR3 covers 13 amino acids. Of the read, only the CDR3 DNA is kept; its 39 bases are in frame from base 1. Relative to germline, V is 5 bases shorter and J is 4 bases shorter, with 14 bases between their ends. CDR1 and CDR2 are read off the germline V gene (reference sequence) as GTSNPN and SVGIG. The receptor library was made with the immunoSEQ multiplex PCR assay. Here the immuneACCESS table is served through TCRdb, limited to in-frame sequences with V and J called. Missing clones are a known gap in these copies; in checked studies unresolved V genes cover under half, and the rest lacks a known reason. The table for this sample lists 130,000 or so clones; 94% of them were counted only once. Together, the top ten hold under 15% of the sample.

The sample taken for sequencing was blood. This chain is built from TRBV30 and TRBJ1-1; no confident D gene assignment can be made. The TCR sequence derives from a man between 40 and 49 years old in good health. CDR3 protein: CAWQDKSPTEAFF. The sequenced DNA: TGTGCCTGGCAAGACAAGTCACCCACTGAAGCTTTCTTT.